This T cell receptor (beta chain) was captured in a study of blood T cells in healthy people across ages. CDR1 is DFQATT, CDR2 SNEGSKA, per germline (reference sequence). The CDR3 spans 16 residues. Alongside a J-beta primer mix, a sample-barcoded 5' primer served in a second PCR lasting about 7 to 12 cycles. TCRdb used MiXCR to reprocess the 5' RACE reads, holding one entry per CDR3 protein. The table shows more than 1,000,000 distinct CDR3 sequences, with around 27% occurring only once. The same sample was also studied in work on T cells of mothers and their children. That paper states: Each mother gave over 9.5 million TCR beta CDR3 reads; each child, about 2.9 million. There was no detection of any persistent microchimeric T cell clones.

The source is a girl aged 2 to 10 in good health. The sample comprised blood. The chain uses TRBV20-1 and TRBJ2-5, with TRBD2 identical over 8 bases. The end of the DNA fits TRBJ2-1 better, so the J call may be wrong. The CDR3 bases are TGCAGTGCTAGGGGGACCAGACTAGCGTTGGAAAATGAGCAGTTCTTC. It translates to CSARGTRLALENEQFF.